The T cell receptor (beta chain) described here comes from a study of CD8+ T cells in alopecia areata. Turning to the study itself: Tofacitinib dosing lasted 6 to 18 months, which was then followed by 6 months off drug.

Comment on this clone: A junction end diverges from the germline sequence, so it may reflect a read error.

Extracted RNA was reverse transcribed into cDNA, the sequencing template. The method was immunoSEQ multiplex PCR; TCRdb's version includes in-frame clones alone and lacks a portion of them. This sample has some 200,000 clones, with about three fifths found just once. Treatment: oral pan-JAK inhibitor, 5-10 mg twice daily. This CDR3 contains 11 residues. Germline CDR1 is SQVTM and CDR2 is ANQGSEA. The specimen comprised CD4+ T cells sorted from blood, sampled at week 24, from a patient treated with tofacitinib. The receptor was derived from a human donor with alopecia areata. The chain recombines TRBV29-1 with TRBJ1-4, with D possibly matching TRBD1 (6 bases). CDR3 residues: CSATSTGFTAF. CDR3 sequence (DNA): TGCAGCGCCACGAGTACAGGGTTTACTGCTTTT.